Described below is a single T cell receptor (beta chain) sequence and its context. The target of this receptor is not known. The sample holds no much larger clone one base away, and base qualities are not on file. Per the germline V gene (reference sequence), LNHDA is the CDR1 and SQIVND is the CDR2. The CDR3 goes from the cysteine to the phenylalanine over 14 residues. Only the CDR3 region is kept as DNA, spanning 42 bases read in frame from base 1. Between the V and J ends, shortened by 1 base and 1 base respectively, the junction contains 7 bases. The data are from a study of T cells in Graves' hyperthyroidism and ophthalmopathy (dated by TCRdb to between 2018 and 2021). Regarding the complete study: Peripheral blood was collected at initial diagnosis, before any treatment. TCR V-J signatures able to tell the groups apart were searched for in a discovery cohort of 90 to 100 patients, of whom more than 40 had Graves' ophthalmopathy and some 60 had stable Graves' hyperthyroidism. An independent validation cohort of fewer than 20 hyperthyroidism patients and some 15 patients who later progressed to ophthalmopathy tested prospective prediction of ophthalmopathy. The 90 to 100 discovery patients were randomly divided into training and test sets at a 7:3 ratio. In more than five Graves' hyperthyroidism patients, the study also compared T-cell repertoires from thyroid tissue with T-cell repertoires from blood. After sampling, hyperthyroidism patients received methimazole starting at 30 mg daily, and ophthalmopathy patients received high-dose intravenous methylprednisolone. TCR Vbeta CDR3 sequencing of 130 to 150 peripheral blood samples (approximately 44 ophthalmopathy, over 70 hyperthyroidism and approximately 17 progressor patients) is reported in the paper. On the study overall, not on this receptor specifically: Sample size was not statistically predetermined, and investigators were not blinded to group allocation. A 13 V-J signature model separated ophthalmopathy from stable hyperthyroidism, with around 91% sensitivity and roughly 82% specificity in cross-validation and 80%/75% in testing. In validation, the model predicted progression to ophthalmopathy with approximately 71% sensitivity and roughly 75% specificity, a median of approximately 6.5 months before onset. Most expanded thyroid clonotypes (frequency above 0.001) were also detected in blood, a finding suggesting that blood repertoires may reflect thyroid immune responses.

Stable Graves' hyperthyroidism was defined as the absence of progression to ophthalmopathy over 18 months of follow-up. Hyperthyroidism patients were newly diagnosed, with disease duration under 2 months, and aged 18 to 65 years. Exclusion was applied to patients with uncontrolled infections, other autoimmune diseases, pregnancy or lactation. Diagnoses relied on clinical symptoms, serum thyroxine and TRAb, thyroid ultrasound and orbital computed tomography. PBMCs were separated from roughly 9.6 ml of fresh peripheral blood using Ficoll-Paque density gradient centrifugation. Total RNA was extracted with Trizol reagent, and quality was checked on an Agilent 2100 Bioanalyzer. Amplification of TCR beta CDR3 regions was carried out from RNA transcripts. For the first round of RT-PCR on the TCR CDR3, the HTBI primer set was used together with the Qiagen OneStep RT-PCR kit. A second multiplex PCR round built the libraries, followed by size selection and purification. Libraries were sequenced paired-end with 100 bp reads on an Illumina HiSeq2000. In the authors' own workflow: SOAPnuke was used to process the raw data, with reads discarded if the reads contained adapters or uncalled bases, had a mean Phred below 15, or lacked an exact constant-primer or identifier match. High-quality paired reads were merged with COPE v1.2.5, and unique nucleotide sequences were defined as clonotypes. MiTCR v1.1 was used to align clonotypes to the IMGT TRBV, TRBD and TRBJ reference segments. Analysis was restricted to V-J combinations with a frequency above 0.0001, which covered 99.2% of repertoires. A TCS score was defined as the ratio of F50 (clonal expansion) to E x V (chaos), with BLOSUM62-based TCRdist applied between CDR3 peptides within each V-J. Welch's t-statistics and random forest reduced around 550 V-J features to fewer than 15, which were used in a naive Bayes classifier (R e1071). In TCRdb, the public reads were trimmed at Q25 with fastp and aligned with MiXCR, with productive beta chains retained. Rows with one shared CDR3 protein collapse into an entry with the most common genes and DNA. Clone size and V and J calls follow TCRdb, not the original study. This sample lists under 650,000 distinct CDR3 sequences; around 15% were detected once. Around 4% of the sample belongs to the ten largest clones.

The source of this sequence is a woman aged 30 to 39 with Graves' hyperthyroidism. Material: blood. The rearranged segments are TRBV19 and TRBJ1-1; no D gene call is confident. The CDR3 protein is CASSIVHRNTEAFF. Here is the DNA: TGTGCCAGTAGTATAGTCCACCGGAACACTGAAGCTTTCTTT.